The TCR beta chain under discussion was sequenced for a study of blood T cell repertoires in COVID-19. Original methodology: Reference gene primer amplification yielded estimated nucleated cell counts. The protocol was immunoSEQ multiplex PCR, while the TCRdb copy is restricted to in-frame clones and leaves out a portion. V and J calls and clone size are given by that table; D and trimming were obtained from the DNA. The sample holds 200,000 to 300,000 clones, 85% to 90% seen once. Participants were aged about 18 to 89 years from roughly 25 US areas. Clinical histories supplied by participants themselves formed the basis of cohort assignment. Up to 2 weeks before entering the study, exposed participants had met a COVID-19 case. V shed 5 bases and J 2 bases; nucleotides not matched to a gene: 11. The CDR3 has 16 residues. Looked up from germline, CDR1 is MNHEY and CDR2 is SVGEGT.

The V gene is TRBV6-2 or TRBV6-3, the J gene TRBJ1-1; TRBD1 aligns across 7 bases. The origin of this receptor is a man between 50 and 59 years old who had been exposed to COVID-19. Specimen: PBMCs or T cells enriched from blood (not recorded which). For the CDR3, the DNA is TGTGCCAGCAGTCGCCCCCAGGGGGTAATTAACACTGAAGCTTTCTTT. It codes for CASSRPQGVINTEAFF.